This T cell receptor beta chain was sequenced for a study of blood T cell repertoires in COVID-19. In the study overall: COVID-19 samples from acute and convalescent phases originated in the United States, Italy and Spain.

The protocol was immunoSEQ multiplex PCR, while the TCRdb copy is restricted to in-frame clones and leaves out a portion. This sample carries around 91,000 clones, 85% of them seen once, and the ten largest clones take approximately 40%. V shed 2 bases and J 7 bases; nucleotides not matched to a gene: 11. The CDR3 runs 17 residues. The genes are TRBV23-1 and TRBJ2-1, with 10 bases fitting TRBD1. TRBV23-1 belongs to the ORF category, with a function that is uncertain. The clonotype was recovered from a man of 80 years or more with acute or convalescent COVID-19. Material: peripheral blood. CDR3 amino acids: CASSQGRGTGVGNEQFF. The CDR3, as DNA: TGCGCCAGCAGTCAAGGACGCGGGACAGGGGTGGGAAATGAGCAGTTCTTC.